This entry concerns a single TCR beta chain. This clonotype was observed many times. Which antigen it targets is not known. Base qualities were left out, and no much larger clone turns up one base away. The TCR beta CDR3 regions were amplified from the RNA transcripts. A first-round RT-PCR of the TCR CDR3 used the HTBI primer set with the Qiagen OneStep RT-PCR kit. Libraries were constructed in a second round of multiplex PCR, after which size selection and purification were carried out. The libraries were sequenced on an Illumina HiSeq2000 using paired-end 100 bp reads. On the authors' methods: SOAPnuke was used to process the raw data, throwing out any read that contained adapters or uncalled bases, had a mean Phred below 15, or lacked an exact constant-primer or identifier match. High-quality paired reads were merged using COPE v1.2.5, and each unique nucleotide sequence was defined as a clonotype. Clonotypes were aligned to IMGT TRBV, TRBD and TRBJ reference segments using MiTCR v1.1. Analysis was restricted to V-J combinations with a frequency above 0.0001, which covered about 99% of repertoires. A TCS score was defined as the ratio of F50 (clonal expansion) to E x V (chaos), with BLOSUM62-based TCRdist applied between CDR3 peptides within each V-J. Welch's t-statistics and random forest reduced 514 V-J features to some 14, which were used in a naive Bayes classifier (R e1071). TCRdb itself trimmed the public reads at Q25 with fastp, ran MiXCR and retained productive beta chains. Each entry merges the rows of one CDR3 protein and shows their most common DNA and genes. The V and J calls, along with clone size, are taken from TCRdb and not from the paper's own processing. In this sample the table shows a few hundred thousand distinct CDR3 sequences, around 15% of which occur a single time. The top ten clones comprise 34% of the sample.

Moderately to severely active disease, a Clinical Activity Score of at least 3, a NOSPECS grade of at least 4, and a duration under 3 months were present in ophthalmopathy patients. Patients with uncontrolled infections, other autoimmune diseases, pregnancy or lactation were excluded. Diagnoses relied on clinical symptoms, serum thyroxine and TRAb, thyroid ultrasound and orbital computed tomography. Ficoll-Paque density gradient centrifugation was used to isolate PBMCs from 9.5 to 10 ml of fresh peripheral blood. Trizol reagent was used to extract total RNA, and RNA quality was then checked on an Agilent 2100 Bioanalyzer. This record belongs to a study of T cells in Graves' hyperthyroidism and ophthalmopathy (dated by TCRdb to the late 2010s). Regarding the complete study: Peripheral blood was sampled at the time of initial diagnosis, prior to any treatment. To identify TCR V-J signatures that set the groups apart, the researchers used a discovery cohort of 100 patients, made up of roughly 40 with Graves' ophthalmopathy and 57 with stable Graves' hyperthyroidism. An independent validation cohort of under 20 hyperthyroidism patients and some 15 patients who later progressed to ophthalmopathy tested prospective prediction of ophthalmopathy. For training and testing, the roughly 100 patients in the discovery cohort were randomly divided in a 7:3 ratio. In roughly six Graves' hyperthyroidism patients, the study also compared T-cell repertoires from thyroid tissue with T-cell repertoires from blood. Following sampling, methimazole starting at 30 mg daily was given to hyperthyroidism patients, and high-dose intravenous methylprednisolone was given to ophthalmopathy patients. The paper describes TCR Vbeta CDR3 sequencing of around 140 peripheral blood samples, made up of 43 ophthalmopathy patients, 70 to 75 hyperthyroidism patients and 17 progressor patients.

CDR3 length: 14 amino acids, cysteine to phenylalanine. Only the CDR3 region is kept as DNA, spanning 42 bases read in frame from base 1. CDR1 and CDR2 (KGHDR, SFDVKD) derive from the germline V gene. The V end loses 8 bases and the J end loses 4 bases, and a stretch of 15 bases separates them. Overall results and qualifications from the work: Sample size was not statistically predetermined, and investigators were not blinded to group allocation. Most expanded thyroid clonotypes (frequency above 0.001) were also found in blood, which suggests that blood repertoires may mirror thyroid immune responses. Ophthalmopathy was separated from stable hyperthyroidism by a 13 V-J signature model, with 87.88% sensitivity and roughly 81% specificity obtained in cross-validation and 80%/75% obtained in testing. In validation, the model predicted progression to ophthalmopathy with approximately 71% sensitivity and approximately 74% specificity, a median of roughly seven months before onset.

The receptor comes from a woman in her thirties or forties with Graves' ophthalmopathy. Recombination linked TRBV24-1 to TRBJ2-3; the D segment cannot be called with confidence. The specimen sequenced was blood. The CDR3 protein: CATTPCPTPDTQYF. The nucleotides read TGTGCCACCACCCCATGCCCGACCCCAGATACGCAGTATTTT.